A single sample is the source of the 18 T cell receptor beta chains below, sequenced in a study of identical twins. TCRdb re-called the 5' RACE reads through MiXCR, storing one row per CDR3 protein. Found here are approximately 1.8 million distinct CDR3 sequences, more than 30% of them singletons; the top ten hold around 0.25%. The specimen sequenced was cord blood. All receptors come from a newborn girl in good health.

This clonotype occurred a few times. The rearrangement joins TRBV12-3 or TRBV12-4 to TRBJ2-1, with D perhaps matching TRBD1 (6 bases). Trimming cost V 8 bases and J 2 bases, with 10 bases left between them. This CDR3 contains 13 residues. CDR3 sequence: CASVRGPYNEQFF. DNA for the CDR3: TGTGCCAGCGTCAGGGGCCCCTACAATGAGCAGTTCTTC.

Only a few counts were recorded for this clonotype. The chain has TRBV10-3 and TRBJ2-3, with 10 nucleotides matching TRBD1. The germline V gene encodes CDR1 ENHRY and CDR2 SYGVKD. V shed 5 bases and J 1 base; nucleotides not matched to a gene: 9. The CDR3 contains 17 residues. This chain's CDR3 is CAISLGQGGLGTDTQYF. As DNA, the CDR3 is TGTGCCATCAGTCTAGGACAGGGGGGACTTGGCACAGATACGCAGTATTTT.

The rearrangement joins TRBV6-1 to TRBJ2-3; D may be TRBD1 (5 bases). V lost 4 bases and J 3 bases, leaving 17 bases between the germline ends. This CDR3 contains 16 residues. Per germline, CDR1 MNHNS and CDR2 SASEGT. The CDR3 nucleotides are TGTGCCAGCAGTGGTGGGTGGGGCCGCTTTACAGATACGCAGTATTTT. Its translation: CASSGGWGRFTDTQYF.

This clonotype turned up a few times. The rearrangement links TRBV7-2 to TRBJ2-3, with unresolved D. Trimming removed 1 base at V and 0 bases at J, with 11 bases between. The CDR3 extends over 16 amino acids. Germline CDR1 SGHTA, CDR2 FQGNSA. CDR3 nucleotide sequence: TGTGCCAGCAGCTTAGGACGGAAATCTAGCACAGATACGCAGTATTTT. Translated, it gives CASSLGRKSSTDTQYF.

The genes are TRBV5-1 and TRBJ2-3, with 10 bases matching TRBD2. After removal of 2 bases from V and 2 bases from J, the junction contained 5 bases not matched to a gene. This CDR3 has 16 amino acids. Germline V lookup: CDR1 SGHRS, CDR2 YFSETQ. The CDR3 is CASSFTLAGATDTQYF. CDR3 bases: TGCGCCAGCAGCTTCACTCTAGCGGGGGCCACAGATACGCAGTATTTT.

This clonotype was observed a few times. The chain joins TRBV2 to TRBJ2-3, with a tentative D call TRBD1 (5 bases). CDR1 and CDR2 from the germline V gene are SNHLY and FYNNEI. The CDR3 is 14 amino acids. Trimming shortened V by 4 bases and J by 6 bases, and 14 bases separated the two germline ends. CDR3 DNA sequence: TGTGCCAGCAGTGGGGGCGGCGGAAGGGATACGCAGTATTTT. It codes for CASSGGGGRDTQYF.

Only one count was recorded for this clonotype. The chain employs TRBV12-3 or TRBV12-4 and TRBJ2-5, with TRBD2 matching over 9 bases. V gave up 2 bases and J gave up 11 bases; unmatched junction bases: 18. This CDR3 has 17 residues. The DNA of the CDR3 is TGTGCCAGCAGTTTAAGAGGTGCGGGAGGGCCGGGCAATGAGCAGTACTTC. It specifies CASSLRGAGGPGNEQYF.

With regard to this clonotype: Sequence at one end of the junction differs from germline and may be a read error. V gene TRBV11-1 combines with J gene TRBJ2-1, with 10 bases lining up with TRBD2. Germline CDR1 SGHAT, CDR2 FQDESV (reference sequence). There are 17 residues in the CDR3. The CDR3 spells CASSLGGLASSYNELFF. CDR3 nucleotide sequence: TGTGCCAGCAGCCTAGGGGGACTAGCGAGCTCCTACAATGAGCTGTTCTTC.

The chain combines TRBV9 with TRBJ2-3, with D perhaps matching TRBD1 or TRBD2 (5 bases each). CDR1 SGDLS and CDR2 YYNGEE come from the germline V gene. V gave up 0 bases and J gave up 2 bases, with 16 bases separating them. The CDR3 spans 17 residues. The CDR3 loop is CASSVGGGGTLTDTQYF. The CDR3, as DNA: TGTGCCAGCAGCGTAGGTGGGGGTGGAACCCTCACAGATACGCAGTATTTT.

This sequence joins TRBV30 and TRBJ2-7; D is possibly TRBD2 (6 bases). Germline-derived CDR1 and CDR2 are GTSNPN and SVGIG (reference sequence). Deletions cut 1 base from V and 5 bases from J, with 9 bases between. This CDR3 has 12 residues. The CDR3 protein is CAWSALANEQYF. The CDR3 DNA is TGTGCCTGGAGTGCTCTAGCGAACGAGCAGTACTTC.

The chain is built from TRBV12-3 or TRBV12-4 and TRBJ1-1, with 8 bases that match TRBD1. J gave up 5 bases and V 6 bases, and 14 bases lay outside the gene matches. The CDR3 has 16 residues. In DNA, the CDR3 is TGTGCCAGCAGGGATGGGACAGGCCGCGGCCGGACTGAAGCTTTCTTT. This encodes CASRDGTGRGRTEAFF.

The chain combines TRBV30 with TRBJ2-7; D may be TRBD2 (6 bases). Germline loops: CDR1 GTSNPN, CDR2 SVGIG (reference sequence). The CDR3 loop spans 15 amino acids. Trimming pared 0 bases from V and 0 bases from J, leaving 12 bases between. For the CDR3, the DNA is TGTGCCTGGAGTGTGGGAGGACTAATCTCCTACGAGCAGTACTTC. Its translation is CAWSVGGLISYEQYF.

The chain carries TRBV24-1 and TRBJ2-5; tentative D call: TRBD1 (5 bases). The V end lost 4 bases, the J end lost 5 bases, and 16 bases lay between the germline ends. The CDR3 is 15 residues long. CDR1 and CDR2 from the germline V gene are KGHDR and SFDVKD. In nucleotides, the CDR3 is TGTGCCACCAGTGACCCTGACAGACCCCATGAGACCCAGTACTTC. As protein: CATSDPDRPHETQYF.

This clonotype has a handful of counts. The V call is TRBV6-5, the J call TRBJ2-7, with 7 bases that match TRBD2. Trimming removed 5 bases from V and 2 bases from J; junction bases left unmatched: 6. CDR3 size: 14 residues. Germline-derived CDR1 and CDR2 are MNHEY and SVGAGI. CDR3 residues: CASSPIAGTYEQYF. In nucleotides, the CDR3 is TGTGCCAGCAGTCCTATAGCGGGTACCTACGAGCAGTACTTC.

This rearrangement joins TRBV20-1 to TRBJ2-3, with 7 bases identical to TRBD2. The trim removed 3 bases at V and 3 bases at J, leaving 6 bases unmatched. Germline V gene lookup returns CDR1 DFQATT and CDR2 SNEGSKA (reference sequence). The CDR3 is 14 amino acids. CDR3 residues: CSASREAVTDTQYF. The CDR3 nucleotides read TGCAGTGCTAGTCGGGAGGCAGTGACAGATACGCAGTATTTT.

This clonotype was found a few times. The J gene is TRBJ2-7, the V gene TRBV7-2, with 13 bases that match TRBD2. Germline CDR1 reads SGHTA; CDR2 reads FQGNSA. The CDR3 has 17 amino acids. The V segment lost 1 base and the J segment 7 bases; nucleotides outside the gene matches: 10. The CDR3 nucleotides are TGTGCCAGCAGCTTAGTTCTCCGGACTAGCGGGAGATATGAGCAGTACTTC. This encodes CASSLVLRTSGRYEQYF.

The chain couples TRBV19 to TRBJ2-3, with 7 nucleotides matching TRBD1. CDR3 size: 16 residues. The germline V gene has CDR1 LNHDA and CDR2 SQIVND (reference sequence). The junction had 12 bases not matched to a gene; V was cut back by 7 bases and J by 2 bases. The CDR3 coding sequence is TGTGCCAGTAAAAGAACAGGGGCCTCCCTCACAGATACGCAGTATTTT. Its protein is CASKRTGASLTDTQYF.

This clonotype was recorded once. The chain joins TRBV4-2 to TRBJ2-2, with a weak D call TRBD2 (6 bases). The length of the CDR3 is 15 residues. Germline-derived CDR1 and CDR2 are LGHNA and YNFKEQ. V was trimmed by 1 base and J by 4 bases, leaving 10 bases between them. CDR3 sequence reads: CASSQAGLTTGELFF. In DNA form, the CDR3 reads TGTGCCAGCAGCCAAGCGGGACTCACCACCGGGGAGCTGTTTTTT.